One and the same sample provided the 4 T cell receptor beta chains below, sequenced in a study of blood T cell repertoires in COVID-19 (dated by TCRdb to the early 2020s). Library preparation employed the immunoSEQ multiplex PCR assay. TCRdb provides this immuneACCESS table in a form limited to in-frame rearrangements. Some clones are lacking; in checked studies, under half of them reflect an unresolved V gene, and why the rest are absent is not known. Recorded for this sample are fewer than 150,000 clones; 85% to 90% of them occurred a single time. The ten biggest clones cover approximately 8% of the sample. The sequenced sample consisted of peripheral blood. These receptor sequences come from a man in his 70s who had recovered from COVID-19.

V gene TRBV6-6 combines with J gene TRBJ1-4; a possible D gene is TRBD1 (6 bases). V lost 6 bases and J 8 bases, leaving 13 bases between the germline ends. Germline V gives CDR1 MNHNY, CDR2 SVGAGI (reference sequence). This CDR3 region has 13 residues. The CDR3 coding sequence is TGTGCCAGCAGAGGTACAGGGAACGAAAAACTGTTTTTT. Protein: CASRGTGNEKLFF.

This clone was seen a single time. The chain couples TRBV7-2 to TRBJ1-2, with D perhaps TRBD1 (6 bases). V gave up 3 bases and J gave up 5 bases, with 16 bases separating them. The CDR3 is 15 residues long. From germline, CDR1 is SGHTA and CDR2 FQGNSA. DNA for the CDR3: TGTGCCAGCAGCTTCGCTGGCAGGGGAGGGTATGGCTACACCTTC. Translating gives CASSFAGRGGYGYTF.

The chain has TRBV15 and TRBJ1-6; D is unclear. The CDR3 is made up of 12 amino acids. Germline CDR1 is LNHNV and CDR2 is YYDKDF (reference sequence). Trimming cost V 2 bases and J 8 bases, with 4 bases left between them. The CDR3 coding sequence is TGTGCCACCAGCAGACCTGATTCACCCCTCCACTTT. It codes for CATSRPDSPLHF.

The chain's CDR3 is CASSQDYGRHHTTIYF. The CDR3 coding sequence is TGCGCCAGCAGCCAAGATTACGGCAGGCACCACACCACCATATATTTT. This chain uses TRBV4-1 with TRBJ1-3, with no clear D. CDR1 is MGHRA and CDR2 is YSYEKL in the germline V gene. There are 16 residues in the CDR3. V was clipped by 0 bases and J by 9 bases, with 18 bases between them.